This TCR beta chain was recovered during a study of identical twins. In its sample, this clonotype was seen a few times. Its antigen is undetermined. TCRdb ran MiXCR on the 5' RACE reads and lists one entry per CDR3 protein. The table includes about 240,000 distinct CDR3 sequences, roughly 12% detected once. From germline, CDR1 is MNHNS and CDR2 SASEGT. V gave up 7 bases and J gave up 3 bases, with 21 bases separating them. The CDR3 runs 16 residues. Findings and limits, study-wide: Low generation probability was overrepresented in out-of-frame alpha sequences shared by twins.

This sample was also put to use in a study of yellow fever vaccine responses in identical twins. That study reports: Vaccine T cell responses of twins reportedly seemed partly convergent and partly personalized.

This TCR was recovered from a woman younger than 35 in good health. The sample taken for sequencing was memory (CD45RO+) T cells sorted from blood. The rearrangement joins TRBV6-1 to TRBJ2-5, with D perhaps matching TRBD1 (5 bases). The CDR3 loop is CASTSHSAGKEETQYF. The CDR3 DNA sequence: TGTGCCAGCACCTCACACTCGGCAGGGAAAGAAGAGACCCAGTACTTC.